The 26 T cell receptor beta chains below all came from one sample that was sequenced in a study of Graves' ophthalmopathy and Graves' hyperthyroidism. RNA transcripts yielded amplified TCR beta CDR3 regions. HTBI-primed RT-PCR formed the first round, and a multiplex PCR formed the second. TCRdb passed the multiplex PCR reads through MiXCR, listing each CDR3 protein once. The repertoire holds 300,000 or so distinct CDR3 sequences, with roughly 15% as singletons. The sample consisted of peripheral blood. The receptors stem from an adult man with Graves' ophthalmopathy.

This clonotype was counted many times. J is TRBJ2-2 and V is TRBV6-4; 12 bases fit TRBD2. V was pared by 6 bases and J by 1 base, with 12 bases of the junction left unmatched. In germline, CDR1 is MRHNA, CDR2 SNTAGT. The CDR3 has 19 residues. The DNA of the CDR3 is TGTGCCAGCAGCCCTCTCACACTAGCGGGGGGCTTGAACACCGGGGAGCTGTTTTTT. This encodes CASSPLTLAGGLNTGELFF.

Many counts were recorded for this clonotype. The chain has TRBV20-1 and TRBJ2-7; no reliable D call. V shed 4 bases and J shed 3 bases, with 13 bases lying between them. CDR3 size: 13 residues. Germline V gene lookup returns CDR1 DFQATT and CDR2 SNEGSKA (reference sequence). This CDR3 is CSAITTEYYEQYF. The CDR3 DNA follows: TGCAGTGCTATCACGACGGAGTACTACGAGCAGTACTTC.

Ten or more counts support this clonotype. The rearrangement links TRBV18 to TRBJ1-1, with TRBD1 as a possible D gene (5 bases). V lost 8 bases and J 2 bases, leaving 12 bases between the germline ends. From germline, CDR1 is KGHSH and CDR2 LQKENI. CDR3 length: 13 residues. The CDR3 here is CASSPDSNTEAFF. CDR3 in DNA: TGTGCCAGCAGCCCAGACAGTAACACTGAAGCTTTCTTT.

This clonotype appeared a few times. CDR3 nucleotides: TGTGCCAAGGGACAGGGTGGAGCCTACGAGCAGTACTTC. This codes for CAKGQGGAYEQYF. The J gene is TRBJ2-7, the V gene TRBV25-1, with TRBD1 matching 9 bases. Germline lookup yields CDR1 MGHDK and CDR2 SYGVNS. With V trimmed by 10 bases and J by 2 bases, 6 bases remained unmatched. This CDR3 contains 13 residues.

At least ten counts were recorded for this clonotype. The chain recombines TRBV15 with TRBJ1-1; D is unclear. The germline gives CDR1 LNHNV, CDR2 YYDKDF (reference sequence). Trimming shortened V by 1 base and J by 1 base, and 10 bases separated the two germline ends. This CDR3 has 15 residues. CDR3 amino acids: CATSRVWNKNTEAFF. Written as DNA, the CDR3 is TGTGCCACCAGCAGAGTGTGGAACAAGAACACTGAAGCTTTCTTT.

This clonotype appeared many times. The V call is TRBV20-1, the J call TRBJ1-5; a weak D match, TRBD1 (6 bases). The CDR3 is made up of 13 amino acids. Trimming pared 2 bases from V and 5 bases from J, leaving 10 bases between. Germline V gene lookup returns CDR1 DFQATT and CDR2 SNEGSKA (reference sequence). CDR3 coding DNA: TGCAGTGCTAGATCCCCAGGGGATCAGCCCCAGCATTTT. Its translation is CSARSPGDQPQHF.

Ten or more counts support this clonotype. CDR3 residues: CAITSDRGQDRAFF. The CDR3 DNA reads as TGTGCCATCACCTCGGACAGGGGGCAGGACCGAGCTTTCTTT. The chain carries TRBV10-3 and TRBJ1-1, with TRBD1 matching 11 bases. Germline V gives CDR1 ENHRY, CDR2 SYGVKD. This CDR3 has 14 residues. Trimming removed 7 bases from V and 10 bases from J; junction bases left unmatched: 11.

The table lists this clonotype with many counts. The V call is TRBV7-2, the J call TRBJ2-2; possible D gene TRBD2, 6 bases. CDR1 and CDR2 from the germline V gene are SGHTA and FQGNSA. The CDR3 has 13 residues. Trimming stripped 1 base from V and 7 bases from J, with 7 bases between. CDR3 DNA: TGTGCCAGCAGCTTAGGCGGGGACGGGGAGCTGTTTTTT. Its protein is CASSLGGDGELFF.

The rearrangement joins TRBV12-3 or TRBV12-4 to TRBJ1-1, with a weak D call TRBD1 (5 bases). The ends were cut back, 6 bases at V and 0 bases at J, with 14 bases in the middle. The CDR3 is made up of 15 amino acids. CDR3 DNA: TGTGCCAGCAGCCCACAGGCCAGGTTGAACACTGAAGCTTTCTTT. Translating gives CASSPQARLNTEAFF.

This clonotype occurred many times. CDR3 bases: TGCAGTGCTAGCTTACCTAGCTGGGAGACCCAGTACTTC. Translating gives CSASLPSWETQYF. V is TRBV20-1 and J is TRBJ2-5; a weak D match, TRBD2 (5 bases). The CDR3 length is 13 residues. Trimming left V 3 bases short and J 5 bases short, with 13 bases between. CDR1 DFQATT and CDR2 SNEGSKA come from the germline V gene (reference sequence).

This chain joins TRBV12-3 or TRBV12-4 and TRBJ1-2; possibly TRBD1 for D (5 bases). V lost 5 bases and J lost 7, with 14 bases in between. The CDR3 totals 13 residues. The CDR3 DNA reads TGTGCCAGCAGTCTGACAGTCCGGGGTGGCTACACCTTC. It translates to CASSLTVRGGYTF.

This clonotype showed up many times. The chain uses TRBV3-1 and TRBJ2-7; TRBD1 matches at 9 bases. This CDR3 has 15 amino acids. Germline trimming cut 4 bases from V and 5 bases from J; bases unmatched to any gene: 9. Per germline, CDR1 LGHDT and CDR2 YNNKEL (reference sequence). The CDR3 protein is CASSRTTGGWDEQYF. The CDR3 coding sequence is TGTGCCAGCAGCCGTACAACAGGGGGCTGGGACGAGCAGTACTTC.

Many counts were recorded for this clonotype. The V call is TRBV2, the J call TRBJ1-1; 9 positions match TRBD1. The CDR3 runs 16 residues. Germline values: CDR1 SNHLY, CDR2 FYNNEI. The trim removed 6 bases at V and 3 bases at J, leaving 11 bases unmatched. CDR3 protein: CASSQGTGRGDTEAFF. In DNA, the CDR3 is TGTGCCAGCAGCCAAGGGACAGGGCGGGGGGACACTGAAGCTTTCTTT.

This clonotype was counted at least ten times. The chain recombines TRBV11-2 with TRBJ2-5; D is perhaps TRBD1 or TRBD2 (5 bases each). CDR3 length: 15 residues. The V end lost 4 bases, the J end lost 6 bases, and 18 bases lay between the germline ends. The V gene's germline CDR1 is SGHAT and CDR2 FQNNGV. The CDR3, as DNA: TGTGCCAGCAGCTCAACCGTACTGGGGGTCCAGACCCAGTACTTC. It yields the protein CASSSTVLGVQTQYF. Combining the CDR3 with reference TRBV11-2 and TRBJ2-5 gives the whole variable domain EAGVAQSPRYKIIEKRQSVAFWCNPISGHATLYWYQQILGQGPKLLIQFQNNGVVDDSQLPKDRFSAERLKGVDSTLKIQPAKLEDSAVYLCASSSTVLGVQTQYFGPGTRLLVL.

This clonotype has at least ten counts. This chain links TRBV20-1 with TRBJ2-5, with D possibly TRBD1 on 6 matching bases. The V and J ends lost 1 base and 2 bases respectively, with 14 bases between them. Germline V gene lookup returns CDR1 DFQATT and CDR2 SNEGSKA (reference sequence). The CDR3 runs 15 residues. CDR3 bases: TGCAGTGCTAGAGCTTTCGACAGGAGTCAAGAGACCCAGTACTTC. Translation: CSARAFDRSQETQYF.

The genes are TRBV25-1 and TRBJ1-2; the D gene is possibly TRBD1 (6 bases). The ends were cut back, 4 bases at V and 4 bases at J, with 13 bases in the middle. This CDR3 has 14 amino acids. The germline CDR1 and CDR2 sequences are MGHDK and SYGVNS. As DNA, the CDR3 is TGTGCCAGCAGTGCGAGGGGGACGGGCTATGGCTACACCTTC. Its protein product is CASSARGTGYGYTF.

In its sample, this clonotype was seen many times. This chain joins TRBV3-1 and TRBJ2-5; D may be TRBD1 (6 bases). Germline V lookup: CDR1 LGHDT, CDR2 YNNKEL (reference sequence). The V and J ends lost 3 bases and 0 bases respectively, with 11 bases between them. The CDR3 is 15 amino acids. This chain's CDR3 is CASSHLAGDQETQYF. The CDR3 DNA reads as TGTGCCAGCAGCCACCTGGCAGGGGACCAAGAGACCCAGTACTTC.

This clonotype was seen at least ten times. V and J are TRBV11-2 and TRBJ1-1; no firm D call. The CDR3 runs to 17 residues. Trimming took 2 bases from V and 3 from J, leaving 19 bases between them. The V gene's germline CDR1 is SGHAT and CDR2 FQNNGV. DNA of the CDR3: TGTGCCAGCAGCTTATATAGGGAGGGCAGGCGTTACACTGAAGCTTTCTTT. This gives the protein CASSLYREGRRYTEAFF.

The table lists this clonotype with many counts. This sequence joins TRBV7-2 and TRBJ2-7; no definite D call. CDR1 and CDR2 (germline): SGHTA, FQGNSA. The CDR3 runs to 11 residues. Between the trimmed V and J ends, which lost 0 bases and 7 bases, there was a span of 4 bases. The CDR3 nucleotides are TGTGCCAGCAGCTTAGCGCAAGAGCAGTACTTC. It yields the protein CASSLAQEQYF.

This clonotype was counted ten times or more. The chain is built from TRBV29-1 and TRBJ2-7; no clear D gene. This CDR3 is 13 amino acids long. Germline lookup yields CDR1 SQVTM and CDR2 ANQGSEA. The V and J ends lost 6 bases and 6 bases respectively, with 18 bases between them. Here the CDR3 DNA reads TGCAGCGTCTCAATCTTCGCGGCCGGCGAGCAGTACTTC. This encodes CSVSIFAAGEQYF.

The table lists this clonotype with many counts. The chain recombines TRBV12-3 or TRBV12-4 with TRBJ2-2, with 9 bases lining up with TRBD2. The CDR3 is 15 residues long. Trimming removed 6 bases from V and 3 bases from J; junction bases left unmatched: 5. CDR3 residues: CASRQTSGDTGELFF. In nucleotides, the CDR3 is TGTGCCAGCAGACAGACTAGCGGAGACACCGGGGAGCTGTTTTTT.

This clonotype appeared many times. This chain connects TRBV20-1 to TRBJ2-7; 11 bases fit TRBD2. The CDR3 is 13 residues long. The germline CDR1 and CDR2 sequences are DFQATT and SNEGSKA (reference sequence). V shed 7 bases and J 6 bases; nucleotides not matched to a gene: 8. CDR3 in DNA: TGCAGTGTCCCGACTAGCGGGAAATCCGAGCAGTACTTC. Protein product: CSVPTSGKSEQYF.

The chain joins TRBV29-1 to TRBJ1-1; weak D call: TRBD1 (5 bases). CDR1 is SQVTM, CDR2 ANQGSEA, per germline. The CDR3 spans 13 residues. The V and J ends lost 8 bases and 4 bases respectively, with 17 bases between them. CDR3 loop: CSFTTGGGTEAFF. CDR3 in DNA: TGCAGCTTCACGACCGGCGGGGGCACTGAAGCTTTCTTT.

This clonotype was detected many times. This chain joins TRBV9 and TRBJ1-6, with D possibly matching TRBD1 (5 bases). The CDR3 has 15 amino acids. Germline V lookup: CDR1 SGDLS, CDR2 YYNGEE. With 0 bases removed from V and 6 bases from J, the gap between germline ends came to 10 bases. CDR3 coding DNA: TGTGCCAGCAGCGTAGGGGGGGACCCTAATTCACCCCTCCACTTT. It is translated as CASSVGGDPNSPLHF.

V gene TRBV6-1 combines with J gene TRBJ2-5; TRBD1 agrees at 7 bases. This CDR3 has 15 amino acids. The junction had 8 bases not matched to a gene; V was cut back by 6 bases and J by 1 base. The germline V gene has CDR1 MNHNS and CDR2 SASEGT. The CDR3 DNA sequence: TGTGCCAGCAGGAACCCGGGACAGCCCCAAGAGACCCAGTACTTC. Translation: CASRNPGQPQETQYF.

The chain carries TRBV25-1 and TRBJ1-1; D is undetermined. The CDR3 runs to 13 residues. V lost 0 bases and J lost 8, with 10 bases in between. Germline V gene lookup returns CDR1 MGHDK and CDR2 SYGVNS. DNA for the CDR3: TGTGCCAGCAGTGAATATGCAGAATCAGAAGCTTTCTTT. Its protein product is CASSEYAESEAFF.